A single sample gave rise to the 6 T cell receptor beta chains below, sequenced in a study of regulatory T cells in long-lasting Graves disease. Building the TCR beta libraries relied on iRepertoire HTBI primers, and CDR3 regions underwent Arm-PCR. Using its own MiXCR run on the multiplex PCR reads, TCRdb lists one record per CDR3 protein. The sample holds about 400,000 distinct CDR3 sequences, 15% seen once. Noted time point: newly diagnosed GD, antithyroid drugs for less than 3 months. Generation of the TCR library employed RNA extracted from PBMCs. Material: peripheral blood mononuclear cells (PBMCs), obtained at new diagnosis, from a patient treated with antithyroid drugs. The receptors derive from a female donor with Graves disease.

For this clonotype: Since a much larger clone is just one base distant, this may be a read error. This CDR3 is missing its conserved last phenylalanine or tryptophan, likely due to a read error. The gene calls are TRBV20-1 and TRBJ1-4, with 8 bases aligning to TRBD1. V trimming: 2 bases; J trimming: 5 bases; junction bases outside the gene matches: 7. Germline CDR1 DFQATT, CDR2 SNEGSKA (reference sequence). This CDR3 has 15 residues. CDR3 DNA: TGCAGTGCTAGAAACCAGGGGGCGGGAAATGAAAAACTGTTTTTA. It yields the protein CSARNQGAGNEKLFL.

This clonotype was recorded at least ten times. CDR3 DNA: TGTGCCAGCAGTTTATTAGGGGACAGGGGTAGGAATGAGCAGTTCTTC. Amino acid sequence: CASSLLGDRGRNEQFF. The chain recombines TRBV28 with TRBJ2-1; 10 bases are a match to TRBD1. CDR3 length: 16 amino acids. With 1 base clipped from V and 7 bases from J, the junction kept 7 bases outside the gene matches. CDR1 and CDR2 from the germline V gene are MDHEN and SYDVKM. The entire variable domain, with the rest obtained from reference TRBV28 and TRBJ2-1, is as follows: DVKVTQSSRYLVKRTGEKVFLECVQDMDHENMFWYRQDPGLGLRLIYFSYDVKMKEKGDIPEGYSVSREKKERFSLILESASTNQTSMYLCASSLLGDRGRNEQFFGPGTRLTVL.

This clonotype was found many times. The V gene is TRBV4-1, the J gene TRBJ2-2, with D perhaps being TRBD1 or TRBD2 (5 bases each). CDR1 and CDR2 from the germline V gene are MGHRA and YSYEKL. The CDR3 has 18 amino acids. With 2 bases removed from V and 8 bases from J, the gap between germline ends came to 24 bases. DNA for the CDR3: TGCGCCAGCAGCCAATGGATATCGAAGACAGCGGTAGGGGGGGAGCTGTTTTTT. Its translation is CASSQWISKTAVGGELFF.

This clonotype was seen ten or more times. V gene TRBV7-2 combines with J gene TRBJ2-7, with D possibly TRBD2 on 6 matching bases. The V gene lost 6 bases and the J gene lost 1 base, with 10 bases spanning the gap. CDR1 SGHTA and CDR2 FQGNSA come from the germline V gene. The CDR3 has 13 residues. The CDR3 protein is CASRRDSSYEQYF. The DNA for the CDR3 is TGTGCCAGCAGACGGGACTCTTCCTACGAGCAGTACTTC.

The sample holds many counts of this clonotype. The V call is TRBV10-3, the J call TRBJ2-4; D perhaps matches TRBD2 (5 bases). The CDR3 loop spans 16 amino acids. Germline CDR1 reads ENHRY; CDR2 reads SYGVKD. V shed 2 bases and J shed 3 bases, with 14 bases lying between them. CDR3 sequence: CAISEERVGDKNIQYF. CDR3 DNA: TGTGCCATCAGTGAGGAGAGGGTTGGCGACAAAAACATTCAGTACTTC.

Many counts were recorded for this clonotype. The genes are TRBV13 and TRBJ2-2; no firm D call. The V and J ends lost 2 bases and 0 bases respectively, with 13 bases between them. Germline CDR1 reads PRHDT; CDR2 reads FYEKMQ (reference sequence). This CDR3 is 17 amino acids long. CDR3 nucleotide sequence: TGTGCCAGCAGCTTATGGGCAGCAAACGCGAACACCGGGGAGCTGTTTTTT. Its protein is CASSLWAANANTGELFF.